The entry below gives a single T cell receptor beta chain sequence along with its context. V was clipped by 0 bases and J by 2 bases, with 2 bases between them. Germline V CDR1 and CDR2: LNHNV, YYDKDF (reference sequence). The CDR3 has 12 amino acids. Random hexamers were used to reverse transcribe 0.5 to 1 ug of RNA. The TCR beta CDR3 was amplified by immunoSEQ multiplex PCR across 54 Vbeta, 13 Jbeta. TCRdb called the immunoSEQ multiplex PCR reads again in MiXCR, with one record for every CDR3 protein. The sample lists 200,000 to 250,000 distinct CDR3 sequences; over 90% were seen once. The data derive from a study of CD8 T cells in Susac syndrome.

Sequencing was performed on CD4+ T cells from PBMCs. This chain uses TRBV15 with TRBJ2-7; D is undetermined. The clonotype comes from a human donor with Susac syndrome. CDR3: CATSRDAYEQYF. The CDR3 coding sequence is TGTGCCACCAGCAGAGATGCCTACGAGCAGTACTTC.